This TCR beta chain originates from a study of blood T cell repertoires in COVID-19. Study details: PBMCs, B-cell-depleted T cells, or T cells provided the cDNA or gDNA that made up the material.

Per the germline V gene, CDR1 is SNHLY and CDR2 is FYNNEI. Trimming took 11 bases from V and 5 from J, leaving 11 bases between them. The CDR3 consists of 11 residues. In the original analysis: Quantification of nucleated cells was approximated via reference gene primer amplification. Profiling relied on immunoSEQ multiplex PCR, and the TCRdb table lists in-frame clones only, not all of them. V, J and clone size were drawn from that table, and D and trimming were deduced from the DNA. This sample yields about 160,000 clones, of which approximately 87% are seen a single time; 3.5% to 4% belongs to the top ten.

The rearrangement joins TRBV2 to TRBJ2-3, with unresolved D. The specimen sequenced was peripheral blood. The origin of this receptor is a woman in her 70s with acute or convalescent COVID-19. CDR3 in amino acids: CAGSSVDTQYF. As DNA, the CDR3 is TGTGCCGGCTCCAGCGTAGATACGCAGTATTTT.